What follows are 22 T cell receptor beta chains derived from one specimen sequenced in a study of patients and donors after allogeneic stem cell transplantation (TCRdb year 2020). The method was RT-PCR. The instrument given in TCRdb is NextSeq 550. Clones were called with MiXCR by TCRdb after fastp trimmed the public reads at Q25, and only in-frame beta chains were retained. CDR3 protein duplicates are merged, each entry listing the most common genes and DNA. The sample records under 200,000 distinct CDR3 sequences, roughly 31% of which are singletons. Around 3.2% of the sample is taken by the ten largest. Material: blood, either unsorted or a sorted T cell fraction (not recorded which). The receptors shown here come from a human donor who was either an allogeneic HSCT recipient or a stem cell or donor lymphocyte infusion donor (not recorded which). It is not recorded whose cells these are; they may come from a transplant donor.

The CDR3 loop is CASSHRLAGGNTGELFF. The DNA of the CDR3 is TGTGCCAGCAGCCACCGGCTAGCGGGAGGAAACACCGGGGAGCTGTTTTTT. The chain uses TRBV5-6 and TRBJ2-2; TRBD2 aligns across 11 bases. This CDR3 spans 17 amino acids. Per germline, CDR1 SGHDT and CDR2 YYEEEE. V lost 4 bases to trimming and J lost 2 bases; unmatched junction nucleotides: 7.

The sample holds many counts of this clonotype. The chain employs TRBV15 and TRBJ1-4; D is undetermined. This CDR3 contains 13 residues. The germline V gene has CDR1 LNHNV and CDR2 YYDKDF (reference sequence). V lost 1 base and J lost 5, with 5 bases in between. The CDR3 DNA is TGTGCCACCAGCAGAGCACGGAATGAAAAACTGTTTTTT. Translation gives CATSRARNEKLFF.

The rearrangement uses TRBV4-2 and TRBJ1-6; D gene unclear. The CDR3 is 15 residues long. With 1 base removed from V and 7 bases from J, the gap between germline ends came to 11 bases. CDR1 is LGHNA and CDR2 is YNFKEQ in the germline V gene. Here the CDR3 reads CASSQGEGLNSPLHF. As DNA, the CDR3 is TGTGCCAGCAGCCAAGGAGAGGGATTAAATTCACCCCTCCACTTT.

This clonotype was seen only a few times. CDR3 protein: CSATPDTYYGYTF. In nucleotides, the CDR3 is TGCAGTGCTACTCCGGACACTTACTATGGCTACACCTTC. V is TRBV20-1 and J is TRBJ1-2; D possibly corresponds to TRBD1 (5 bases). Trimming left V 4 bases short and J 3 bases short, with 12 bases between. Germline V gene sequence: CDR1 DFQATT, CDR2 SNEGSKA (reference sequence). The CDR3 consists of 13 residues.

The chain combines TRBV5-1 with TRBJ2-3; 8 nucleotides match TRBD2. CDR1 is SGHRS and CDR2 is YFSETQ in the germline V gene. This CDR3 is 17 amino acids long. Losses at the gene ends were 4 bases for V and 3 bases for J; bases not matched to a gene: 13. CDR3 bases: TGCGCCAGCAGCCCCGAAAGGACTAGCAGGTTGACAGATACGCAGTATTTT. It codes for CASSPERTSRLTDTQYF.

This clonotype has only a few counts. This sequence joins TRBV6-1 and TRBJ1-5; the D is unclear. CDR1 MNHNS and CDR2 SASEGT come from the germline V gene. There are 14 residues in the CDR3. Trimming cost V 7 bases and J 4 bases, with 14 bases left between them. The CDR3 sequence: CASILRESNQPQHF. The CDR3 coding sequence is TGTGCCAGCATTCTCCGGGAAAGTAATCAGCCCCAGCATTTT.

This clonotype was observed a few times. The chain employs TRBV9 and TRBJ2-7, with a possible D match to TRBD2 (5 bases). The CDR3 consists of 13 residues. The germline V gene encodes CDR1 SGDLS and CDR2 YYNGEE. V was cut by 2 bases and J by 6 bases, with 12 bases left in between. CDR3 in DNA: TGTGCCAGCAGCGTTGGGAGAGGAGGCGAGCAGTACTTC. Encoded protein: CASSVGRGGEQYF.

The chain recombines TRBV20-1 with TRBJ2-2; 9 nucleotides line up with TRBD2. CDR1 and CDR2 from the germline V gene are DFQATT and SNEGSKA (reference sequence). The length of the CDR3 is 18 residues. Unmatched junction bases numbered 12, after V lost 0 bases and J lost 4 bases. The CDR3 here is CSARDPVAGGPGTGELFF. For the CDR3, the DNA is TGCAGTGCTAGAGACCCTGTTGCGGGAGGGCCGGGCACCGGGGAGCTGTTTTTT.

The chain couples TRBV6-5 to TRBJ1-4; D is possibly TRBD1 (6 bases). CDR3 length equals 18 residues. The germline V and J ends were trimmed by 8 bases and 1 base, with 23 bases remaining between them. Per the germline V gene, CDR1 is MNHEY and CDR2 is SVGAGI. CDR3 amino acids: CASGQSDQEVVTNEKLFF. CDR3 in DNA: TGTGCCAGCGGACAGTCCGACCAAGAGGTGGTAACTAATGAAAAACTGTTTTTT.

This rearrangement joins TRBV12-3 or TRBV12-4 to TRBJ1-3, with D unclear. The length of the CDR3 is 16 residues. Deletions cut 0 bases from V and 4 bases from J, with 13 bases between. The CDR3 DNA follows: TGTGCCAGCAGTTTAGCTCCATGGACGGACGGAAACACCATATATTTT. Its protein is CASSLAPWTDGNTIYF.

The sample holds many counts of this clonotype. The chain combines TRBV12-3 or TRBV12-4 with TRBJ1-1; maybe TRBD1 (6 bases). V was shortened by 6 bases and J by 0 bases, with 11 bases between the two germline ends. This CDR3 has 14 amino acids. CDR3 amino acids: CASRPQGMNTEAFF. DNA of the CDR3: TGTGCCAGCAGACCTCAGGGGATGAACACTGAAGCTTTCTTT.

In its sample, this clonotype was seen many times. The chain links TRBV4-1 to TRBJ1-4; D ambiguous. The V end was cut by 1 base, the J end by 3 bases, with 9 bases between. CDR3 length: 15 amino acids. CDR1 is MGHRA and CDR2 is YSYEKL in the germline V gene. The CDR3 region has the DNA TGCGCCAGCAGCCAAGTTGTTGCGGCTAATGAAAAACTGTTTTTT. Translated: CASSQVVAANEKLFF.

This chain uses TRBV5-1 with TRBJ2-7; D remains unclear. The CDR3 extends over 13 amino acids. The germline CDR1 and CDR2 sequences are SGHRS and YFSETQ. V gave up 0 bases and J gave up 3 bases, with 7 bases separating them. The CDR3 loop reads CASSLGQYYEQYF. The CDR3 region has the DNA TGCGCCAGCAGCTTGGGGCAGTACTACGAGCAGTACTTC.

The V call is TRBV5-1, the J call TRBJ1-6; D gene uncertain. CDR1 and CDR2 from the germline V gene are SGHRS and YFSETQ. The CDR3 runs 16 residues. V dropped 0 bases and J dropped 5 bases, with 12 bases sitting between them. CDR3 DNA sequence: TGCGCCAGCAGCTTGGAAGGTCGGCCTAATAATTCACCCCTCCACTTT. The encoded protein is CASSLEGRPNNSPLHF.

The V and J genes are TRBV2 and TRBJ2-1; 10 nucleotides line up with TRBD1. The CDR3 has 13 residues. Germline V lookup: CDR1 SNHLY, CDR2 FYNNEI. V dropped 7 bases and J dropped 10; count of bases not matched to a gene: 7. CDR3 DNA: TGTGCCAGCATGGGACAGGGGAAGGGGGAGCAGTTCTTC. It is translated as CASMGQGKGEQFF.

For this clonotype: Compared with germline, one end of the junction differs, possibly owing to a read error. V is TRBV7-7 and J is TRBJ2-3; no definite D call. CDR1 and CDR2 from the germline V gene are SSHAT and FNYEAQ (reference sequence). The CDR3 has 13 amino acids. The CDR3 DNA follows: TGTGCTAGCAGCCCCCGTGTCACAGATACGCAGTATTTT. As protein: CASSPRVTDTQYF.

V and J are TRBV20-1 and TRBJ2-3; no clear D. Trimming left V 2 bases short and J 2 bases short, with 14 bases between. The CDR3 totals 15 residues. Per the germline V gene, CDR1 is DFQATT and CDR2 is SNEGSKA (reference sequence). CDR3 in amino acids: CSARPFSVHTDTQYF. DNA for the CDR3: TGCAGTGCTAGACCATTTTCTGTCCACACAGATACGCAGTATTTT.

This clonotype was observed at least ten times. The chain employs TRBV6-5 and TRBJ1-1, with D perhaps matching TRBD1 (6 bases). The length of the CDR3 is 11 residues. The V gene lost 8 bases and the J gene lost 7 bases, with 11 bases spanning the gap. In germline, CDR1 is MNHEY, CDR2 SVGAGI. The CDR3 sequence is CASSQGLEAFF. CDR3 bases: TGTGCCAGCTCTCAGGGGCTTGAAGCTTTCTTT.

This clonotype was picked up one time. The chain is built from TRBV29-1 and TRBJ2-5; a possible D gene is TRBD2 (6 bases). The germline V gene encodes CDR1 SQVTM and CDR2 ANQGSEA. CDR3 length: 15 residues. The V gene lost 7 bases and the J gene lost 4 bases, with 22 bases spanning the gap. The CDR3 reads CSGRRTHKGGETQYF. As DNA, the CDR3 is TGCAGCGGGCGCCGGACCCACAAGGGAGGAGAGACCCAGTACTTC.

This rearrangement joins TRBV27 to TRBJ2-3; D may be TRBD1 or TRBD2 (6 bases each). CDR1 MNHEY and CDR2 SMNVEV come from the germline V gene (reference sequence). V was shortened by 6 bases and J by 4 bases, with 17 bases between the two germline ends. The CDR3 runs 15 residues. The CDR3 loop is CASRNLGGGPDTQYF. DNA of the CDR3: TGTGCCAGCAGGAACTTGGGGGGCGGGCCAGATACGCAGTATTTT.

The chain carries TRBV28 and TRBJ1-1; no clear D gene. Trimming removed 2 bases at V and 9 bases at J, with 16 bases between. The CDR3 covers 14 residues. Germline-derived CDR1 and CDR2 are MDHEN and SYDVKM. This chain's CDR3 is CASSLKVTGKKAFF. CDR3 in DNA: TGTGCCAGCAGTTTAAAGGTAACCGGCAAGAAAGCTTTCTTT.

The chain couples TRBV6-5 to TRBJ1-1; D possibly corresponds to TRBD1 (6 bases). The CDR3 is made up of 16 amino acids. Trimming shortened V by 8 bases and J by 5 bases, and 24 bases separated the two germline ends. Germline lookup yields CDR1 MNHEY and CDR2 SVGAGI. As DNA, the CDR3 is TGTGCCAGCGCTTTCAGGGTAAACAGGGTCCGGACTGAAGCTTTCTTT. Translation gives CASAFRVNRVRTEAFF.